The rows below give T cell receptor beta chains drawn from one sample of a study of OX40 agonist ivuxolimab in advanced cancers. Some clones are missing from TCRdb's copy, which holds only in-frame ones; the method was immunoSEQ multiplex PCR. The data contain more than 60,000 clones, 87% of them singletons. The sample in question was CD4+ or CD8+ T cells sorted from blood, obtained in a trial of the OX40 agonist ivuxolimab. The receptors come from an adult with an advanced solid tumor such as melanoma, head and neck, liver or kidney cancer. The CDR3 runs from the conserved cysteine through the conserved F or W. Fields, in order: D gene, clone size, V gene, J gene, CDR3 protein, CDR3 DNA. D genes are given only for firm matches. The size of a clone is reported for some rows only, either as once, few or many, or as a class for expanded clones.

.	once	TRBV5-1	TRBJ2-5	CASSLSAGLETQYF	TGCGCCAGCAGCTTGTCTGCAGGGCTGGAGACCCAGTACTTC
.	.	TRBV9	TRBJ2-5	CASSVGGVMGETQYF	TGTGCCAGCAGCGTAGGAGGGGTAATGGGGGAGACCCAGTACTTC
.	.	TRBV5-1	TRBJ2-5	CASSPDHGGAETQYF	TGCGCCAGCAGCCCGGACCACGGAGGGGCAGAGACCCAGTACTTC
TRBD2	.	TRBV15	TRBJ2-1	CATSRGTTARRTSGRASYNEQFF	TGTGCCACCAGCAGAGGCACCACAGCTAGGCGGACTAGCGGGAGGGCTTCCTACAATGAGCAGTTCTTC
.	.	TRBV5-4	TRBJ1-2	CASSLDRAHGYTF	TGTGCCAGCAGCTTGGATCGGGCGCATGGCTACACCTTC
TRBD2	.	TRBV6-5	TRBJ2-7	CASSSTSGSDYEQYF	TGTGCCAGCAGCTCTACTAGCGGGAGTGACTACGAGCAGTACTTC
.	once	TRBV6-5	TRBJ1-2	CASSYSGGSYGYTF	TGTGCCAGCAGTTACTCGGGAGGGAGCTATGGCTACACCTTC
TRBD1	few	TRBV6-6	TRBJ1-2	CASSFLTGIYGYTF	TGTGCCAGCAGTTTTCTGACAGGGATCTATGGCTACACCTTC
TRBD1	once	TRBV4-2	TRBJ1-1	CASSPMTGRAEAFF	TGTGCCAGCAGCCCGATGACAGGGCGGGCTGAAGCTTTCTTT
.	once	TRBV7-9	TRBJ1-4	CASSLRRDRGGEKLFF	TGTGCCAGCAGCCTACGAAGGGATCGAGGTGGAGAAAAACTGTTTTTT
.	.	TRBV5-8	TRBJ2-7	CASSLARGSGLYEQYF	TGTGCCAGCAGCTTGGCTCGTGGGAGTGGTTTATACGAGCAGTACTTC
.	.	TRBV28	TRBJ1-2	CASSLSGRSYTF	TGTGCCAGCAGTTTATCGGGCAGATCCTACACCTTC
.	.	TRBV27	TRBJ2-7	CASRITGQPNYEQYF	TGTGCCAGCAGAATCACAGGACAGCCGAACTACGAGCAGTACTTC
.	.	TRBV2	TRBJ2-5	CASRYFETQYF	TGTGCCAGCCGATACTTCGAGACCCAGTACTTC
.	.	TRBV21-1	TRBJ2-3	CASSRRAVYPQYF	TGTGCCAGCAGCCGCAGGGCCGTATACCCGCAGTATTTT
TRBD2	.	TRBV7-3	TRBJ2-2	CASSLTSSSGGNTGELFF	TGTGCCAGCAGCTTAACGTCTTCAAGCGGGGGGAACACCGGGGAGCTGTTTTTT
TRBD1	.	TRBV27	TRBJ1-1	CASRRTGFTEAFF	TGTGCCAGCAGGAGGACAGGGTTCACTGAAGCTTTCTTT
TRBD2	.	TRBV4-1	TRBJ2-3	CASSQARTLAGGPTDTQYF	TGCGCCAGCAGCCAAGCACGAACTCTAGCGGGAGGGCCTACAGATACGCAGTATTTT
.	.	TRBV18	TRBJ2-1	CASSGQPTRTYEQFF	TGTGCCAGCTCAGGACAGCCCACTCGGACGTACGAGCAGTTCTTC
.	.	TRBV4-3	TRBJ1-2	CASSQEVTGLNANYGYTF	TGCGCCAGCAGCCAAGAGGTTACAGGGCTAAACGCTAACTATGGCTACACCTTC
.	.	TRBV29-1	TRBJ1-1	CSVGQTDTEAFF	TGCAGCGTTGGACAGACGGACACTGAAGCTTTCTTT
TRBD2	.	TRBV7-9	TRBJ2-3	CASSLDLGGGRGSDTQYF	TGTGCCAGCAGCTTAGATCTTGGCGGCGGGAGAGGGTCAGATACGCAGTATTTT